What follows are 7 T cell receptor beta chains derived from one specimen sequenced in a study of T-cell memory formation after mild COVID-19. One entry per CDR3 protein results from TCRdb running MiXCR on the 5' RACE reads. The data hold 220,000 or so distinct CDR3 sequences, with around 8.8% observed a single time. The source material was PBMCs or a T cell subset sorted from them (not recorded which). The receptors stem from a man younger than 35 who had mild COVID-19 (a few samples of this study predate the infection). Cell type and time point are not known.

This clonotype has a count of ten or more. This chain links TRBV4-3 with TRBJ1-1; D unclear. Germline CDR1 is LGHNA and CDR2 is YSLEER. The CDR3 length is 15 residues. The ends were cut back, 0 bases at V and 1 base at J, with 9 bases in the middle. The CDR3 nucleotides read TGCGCCAGCAGCCAAGAGAGGCAAGCGAACACTGAAGCTTTCTTT. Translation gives CASSQERQANTEAFF.

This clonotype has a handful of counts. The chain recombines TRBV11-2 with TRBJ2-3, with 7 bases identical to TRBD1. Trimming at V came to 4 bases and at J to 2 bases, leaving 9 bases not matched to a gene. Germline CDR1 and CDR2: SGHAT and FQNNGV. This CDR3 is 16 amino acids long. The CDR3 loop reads CASSYRTGVLTDTQYF. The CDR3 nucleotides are TGTGCCAGCAGCTACCGGACAGGAGTCCTCACAGATACGCAGTATTTT.

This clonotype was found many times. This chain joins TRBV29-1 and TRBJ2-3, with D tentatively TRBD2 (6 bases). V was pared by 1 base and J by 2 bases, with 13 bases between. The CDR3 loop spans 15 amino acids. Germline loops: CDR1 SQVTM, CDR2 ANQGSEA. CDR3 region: CSVEGPGGDTDTQYF. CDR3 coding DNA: TGCAGCGTTGAAGGGCCGGGCGGGGACACAGATACGCAGTATTTT.

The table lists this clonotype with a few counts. CDR3 nucleotide sequence: TGTGCCAGCAGTCCCCCGAAGGGGACCCGTATGAACACTGAAGCTTTCTTT. Its protein product is CASSPPKGTRMNTEAFF. The chain uses TRBV4-2 and TRBJ1-1; possibly TRBD1 for D (5 bases). In germline, CDR1 is LGHNA, CDR2 YNFKEQ. Trimming shortened V by 6 bases and J by 0 bases, and 20 bases separated the two germline ends. CDR3 length: 17 residues.

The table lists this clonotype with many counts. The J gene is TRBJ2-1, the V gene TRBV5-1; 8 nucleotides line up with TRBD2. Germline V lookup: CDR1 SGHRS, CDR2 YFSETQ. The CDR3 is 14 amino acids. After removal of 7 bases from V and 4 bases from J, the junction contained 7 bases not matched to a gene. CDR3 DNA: TGCGCCAGCTACACTAGCGGTTCTTACAATGAGCAGTTCTTC. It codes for CASYTSGSYNEQFF.

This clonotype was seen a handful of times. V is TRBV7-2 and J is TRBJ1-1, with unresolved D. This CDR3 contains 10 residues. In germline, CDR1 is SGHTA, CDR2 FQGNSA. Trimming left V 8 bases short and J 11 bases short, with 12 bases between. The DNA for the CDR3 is TGTGCCAGCGGTGAATACTGGGCTTTCTTT. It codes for CASGEYWAFF. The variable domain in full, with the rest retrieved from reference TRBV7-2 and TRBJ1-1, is GAGVSQSPSNKVTEKGKDVELRCDPISGHTALYWYRQSLGQGLEFLIYFQGNSAPDKSGLPSDRFSAERTGGSVSTLTIQRTQQEDSAVYLCASGEYWAFFGQGTRLTVV.

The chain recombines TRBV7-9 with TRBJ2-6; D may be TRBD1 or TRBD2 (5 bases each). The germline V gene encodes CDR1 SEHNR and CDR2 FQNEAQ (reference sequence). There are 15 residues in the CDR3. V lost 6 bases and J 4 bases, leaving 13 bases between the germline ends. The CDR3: CASRSGATGANVLTF. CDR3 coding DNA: TGTGCCAGCAGGTCCGGGGCCACGGGGGCCAACGTCCTGACTTTC.